What follows is one T cell receptor beta chain and its context. Its specificity is unknown. This may be a read error, as it is one base from a much larger clone. This entry comes from a study of post-analysis software for immune sequencing data. Study conclusions and caveats: Roughly five TRBV segments, including TRBV5-6, TRBV5-1 and TRBV20-1, were more frequent in patients than controls.

Unique molecular identifiers were present in the TCR beta cDNA libraries. Each CDR3 protein gets one entry after TCRdb re-called the PCR reads with MiXCR. The sample has approximately 260,000 distinct CDR3 sequences, approximately 34% seen once; the top ten hold under 5.5%. The CDR3 has 15 amino acids. Germline assignment: CDR1 MDHEN and CDR2 SYDVKM. With 5 bases clipped from V and 0 bases from J, the junction kept 3 bases outside the gene matches. This clonotype originated in a girl between 5 and 17 years old with multiple sclerosis. Sample: blood. The genes are TRBV28 and TRBJ2-7, with 11 bases that match TRBD2. DNA for the CDR3: TGTGCCAGCAGTGTAGGGACTAGCGGCTCCTACGAGCAGTACTTC. It encodes CASSVGTSGSYEQYF.